The clone carrying this T cell receptor (beta chain) was seen more than once but under ten times. Antigen specificity is unknown. This sample was taken from a study of cytomegalovirus exposure and HLA in healthy donors. Study-wide results and limits: Judged likely to be a sequencing artifact was a cluster of highly shared sequence variants. The analysis excluded some indistinguishable V segments, including TRBV6-2 and TRBV6-3.

Trimming left V 5 bases short and J 4 bases short, with 15 bases between. The CDR3 consists of 14 residues. Germline values: CDR1 LNHDA, CDR2 SQIVND (reference sequence). The PCR used 60 Vbeta and 13 Jbeta primers. This table comes from immunoSEQ multiplex PCR, and its TCRdb copy is limited to in-frame clones, with some not included. There are under 200,000 clones in the sample; around 78% occur only once, and less than 2% lies in the top ten. V gene TRBV19 combines with J gene TRBJ2-7; D may be TRBD1 (6 bases). The sequenced sample was PBMCs. The clonotype comes from a man under 40 in good health and CMV-seronegative. The CDR3: CASSLRPGTYEQYF. The CDR3 DNA follows: TGTGCCAGTAGTCTCCGACCCGGGACATACGAGCAGTACTTC.